Sequencing of this TCR beta chain was carried out in a study of T cell responses to AZD1222 COVID-19 vaccine (TCRdb year 2021). Regarding the research as a whole: A total of 233 trial participants underwent TCR sequencing, of whom 207 had received two doses of AZD1222 and 26 had received two doses of the MenACWY control vaccine. Trial participants were enrolled by age into 18-55, 56-69 and 70-plus year subgroups, with around 150, 28 and 57 TCR-sequenced participants respectively. The paper's findings and limits, for the study overall: Because no day 14 peak-response samples were available, repertoires were characterized only after the peak T cell response. Vaccine-associated CD4 TCRs spanned the whole spike protein, with dominant responses in regions 160-218 and 743-854. Participants were mostly white British, with more females than males. The authors suggested clonal diversity may have been underestimated. In the small 56-69-year group, the increase in depth fell short of significance, most likely because of low power. Reportedly, almost half of the unique spike-specific TCRs recognized epitopes lying outside the regions that are mutated in the B.1.351 and B.1.1.7 variants. Conclusions about previously exposed vaccinees are limited because only five to seven AZD1222 recipients were SARS-CoV-2 seropositive at baseline. A significant rise in spike-specific TCR breadth and depth was observed after two AZD1222 doses relative to day 0 and relative to MenACWY recipients.

The time point label for this specimen denotes: baseline before first vaccination. The treatment or condition label for this specimen denotes: meningococcal conjugate vaccine given as trial control. Vaccinee samples came from UK trials COV001 and COV002, including a single-blind randomized controlled phase 2/3 trial of AZD1222 (ChAdOx1 nCoV-19) in healthy adults. For TCRbeta chain sequencing, PBMC samples from trial participants were taken at day 0 and at day 28 after the second dose. About this clone itself: The clone's antigen remains unknown. No base-level quality is on record; no much larger clone is a single base apart.

The germline ends are 13 bases apart after V is trimmed by 1 base and J by 3 bases. The CDR3 covers 15 residues, taking in both the cysteine and the phenylalanine. The retained sequence is limited to the CDR3, 45 bases, with the frame set at the first base. CDR1 SGHAT and CDR2 FQNNGV were looked up in the germline V gene. The CDR3 regions of human TCRbeta chains were analyzed by immunosequencing. On the authors' methods: Repertoire TCRs were checked for matches against a reference library of SARS-CoV-2-specific TCRs that had been generated using the MIRA antigen-specificity platform. Breadth meant the fraction of unique TCRs that were SARS-CoV-2-associated, whereas depth meant the fraction of total T cells that were SARS-CoV-2-associated. Using the MIRA data, every spike-specific TCR was mapped to the spike region that the TCR reacted to and assigned to either a CD4 or a CD8 class. Log10-transformed breadth and depth values were compared by one-way ANOVA with Sidak's multiple comparisons tests. In its TCRdb copy, this immuneACCESS table keeps in-frame sequences only and misses some clones. Where compared with another copy, unresolved V genes explain less than half of these, and the others have no known cause. The V and J calls and clone size were taken over from that table, and D and trimming were inferred from the DNA. The sample records about 120,000 clones, roughly 91% of which are singletons. The ten most abundant clones make up about 4.2% of the sample.

The receptor was derived from an adult in good health. The material sequenced was peripheral blood, taken on day 0 of MenACWY control vaccination. The rearranged segments are TRBV11-2 and TRBJ2-7; no D gene call is confident. CDR3 sequence: CASSLGIGLYYEQYF. The nucleotide sequence is given as TGTGCCAGCAGCTTAGGCATCGGGCTTTACTACGAGCAGTACTTC.